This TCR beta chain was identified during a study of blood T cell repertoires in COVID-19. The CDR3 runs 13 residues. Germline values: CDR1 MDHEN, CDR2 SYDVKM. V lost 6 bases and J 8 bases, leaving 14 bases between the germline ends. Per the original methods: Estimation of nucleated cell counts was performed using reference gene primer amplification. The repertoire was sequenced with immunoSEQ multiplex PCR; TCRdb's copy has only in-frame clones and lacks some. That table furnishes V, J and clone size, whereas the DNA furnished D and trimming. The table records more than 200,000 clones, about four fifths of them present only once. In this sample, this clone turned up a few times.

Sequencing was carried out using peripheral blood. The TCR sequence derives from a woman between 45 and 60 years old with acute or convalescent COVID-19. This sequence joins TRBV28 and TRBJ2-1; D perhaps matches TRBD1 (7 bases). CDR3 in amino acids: CASREGARDEQFF. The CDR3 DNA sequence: TGTGCCAGCAGGGAGGGGGCGAGGGATGAGCAGTTCTTC.